The 24 T cell receptor beta chains given below trace back to one sample, sequenced in a study of blood T cell repertoires in COVID-19. The method was immunoSEQ multiplex PCR; TCRdb's version includes in-frame clones alone and lacks a portion of them. The table records 110,000 or so clones, 85% of them present only once. The source material was peripheral blood. The receptors shown here come from a woman aged 60-75 years with COVID-19, enrolled during active disease.

The J gene is TRBJ2-2, the V gene TRBV2; TRBD1 matches 7 bases. Germline V gene sequence: CDR1 SNHLY, CDR2 FYNNEI. The J segment lost 2 bases and the V segment lost 5 bases, leaving 5 bases of the junction unmatched. The CDR3 sequence is 15 residues long. The CDR3 bases are TGTGCCAGCAGTTCCGGACAGGAAAACACCGGGGAGCTGTTTTTT. Encoded protein: CASSSGQENTGELFF.

The rearrangement joins TRBV5-8 to TRBJ1-1; D is perhaps TRBD1 (5 bases). Germline V gene lookup returns CDR1 SGHTS and CDR2 YDEGEE. Trimming took off 0 bases at V and 0 bases at J, with 15 bases between the two ends. The CDR3 extends over 17 amino acids. The CDR3 region is CASSLDRILHMNTEAFF. Here the CDR3 DNA reads TGTGCCAGCAGCTTGGACAGGATCCTCCATATGAACACTGAAGCTTTCTTT.

As regards this clone: The identical CDR3 is also encoded by other nucleotide sequences in the sample. The gene calls are TRBV6-6 and TRBJ1-5; perhaps TRBD1 as D (6 bases). V was cut by 6 bases and J by 6 bases, with 12 bases left in between. CDR1 and CDR2 (germline): MNHNY, SVGAGI (reference sequence). This CDR3 has 13 amino acids. The CDR3 nucleotides are TGTGCCAGCAGCTATGCAGGGGCTCAGCCCCAGCATTTT. As protein: CASSYAGAQPQHF.

The rearrangement links TRBV10-2 to TRBJ2-7; D gene unclear. CDR1 and CDR2 (germline): WSHSY, SAAADI. The CDR3 totals 11 residues. V lost 3 bases to trimming and J lost 4 bases, with 4 bases between them. The CDR3 is CASSDRYEQYF. The CDR3 coding sequence is TGCGCCAGCAGTGACCGGTACGAGCAGTACTTC.

The rearrangement uses TRBV6-5 and TRBJ1-3, with D maybe TRBD1 (5 bases). This CDR3 has 15 amino acids. V lost 6 bases and J 2 bases, leaving 14 bases between the germline ends. Germline V gene data show CDR1 as MNHEY and CDR2 as SVGAGI. The CDR3 protein is CASSRLGRAGNTIYF. The CDR3 DNA sequence: TGTGCCAGCAGCCGACTGGGCAGGGCTGGAAACACCATATATTTT.

This sequence joins TRBV19 and TRBJ1-5; 9 nucleotides match TRBD1. Germline V CDR1 and CDR2: LNHDA, SQIVND (reference sequence). The trim removed 3 bases at V and 7 bases at J, leaving 7 bases unmatched. The length of the CDR3 is 15 residues. CDR3 sequence: CASSMLGQGNQPQHF. For the CDR3, the DNA is TGTGCCAGTAGTATGTTAGGACAGGGGAACCAGCCCCAGCATTTT. Combining the CDR3 with reference TRBV19 and TRBJ1-5 gives the whole variable domain DGGITQSPKYLFRKEGQNVTLSCEQNLNHDAMYWYRQDPGQGLRLIYYSQIVNDFQKGDIAEGYSVSREKKESFPLTVTSAQKNPTAFYLCASSMLGQGNQPQHFGDGTRLSIL.

This clone was seen a single time. J is TRBJ1-3 and V is TRBV7-9; 11 nucleotides agree with TRBD1. CDR3 length equals 15 residues. The junction had 3 bases not matched to a gene; V was cut back by 4 bases and J by 4 bases. Germline V gives CDR1 SEHNR, CDR2 FQNEAQ (reference sequence). The chain's CDR3 is CASSSGDRGGNTIYF. As DNA, the CDR3 is TGTGCCAGCAGCTCCGGGGACAGGGGGGGAAACACCATATATTTT.

A single count supports this clone. The rearrangement links TRBV7-9 to TRBJ1-2; D may be TRBD1 (6 bases). The CDR3 runs to 15 residues. Germline CDR1 and CDR2: SEHNR and FQNEAQ (reference sequence). The V end lost 7 bases, the J end lost 0 bases, and 15 bases lay between the germline ends. Here the CDR3 reads CASNGGGRANYGYTF. The CDR3 DNA is TGTGCCAGCAACGGGGGCGGGAGGGCTAACTATGGCTACACCTTC. Filled out from reference TRBV7-9 and TRBJ1-2, the complete variable domain reads DTGVSQNPRHKITKRGQNVTFRCDPISEHNRLYWYRQTLGQGPEFLTYFQNEAQLEKSRLLSDRFSAERPKGSFSTLEIQRTEQGDSAMYLCASNGGGRANYGYTFGSGTRLTVV.

The V call is TRBV5-6, the J call TRBJ1-2; 7 nucleotides align to TRBD1. The CDR3 contains 13 residues. Per the germline V gene, CDR1 is SGHDT and CDR2 is YYEEEE. V lost 1 base to trimming and J lost 6 bases; unmatched junction nucleotides: 3. CDR3 region: CASSLRRGHGYTF. The CDR3 DNA reads as TGTGCCAGCAGCTTGCGGAGGGGGCATGGCTACACCTTC.

This clone occurred once. The V call is TRBV11-2, the J call TRBJ2-3; 8 nucleotides line up with TRBD2. The germline CDR1 and CDR2 sequences are SGHAT and FQNNGV. The CDR3 covers 15 residues. V was clipped by 3 bases and J by 4 bases; unmatched bases: 6. The CDR3 reads CASSLRGGSADTQYF. CDR3 DNA: TGTGCCAGCAGCTTGCGCGGGGGGTCAGCAGATACGCAGTATTTT.

The J gene is TRBJ2-5, the V gene TRBV19; D remains ambiguous. The CDR3 runs 13 residues. From germline, CDR1 is LNHDA and CDR2 SQIVND (reference sequence). V dropped 4 bases and J dropped 1 base, with 7 bases sitting between them. CDR3 loop: CASSTQVQETQYF. The CDR3 coding sequence is TGTGCCAGTAGTACCCAGGTCCAAGAGACCCAGTACTTC.

The chain carries TRBV10-3 and TRBJ2-3; D is possibly TRBD2 (6 bases). Per the germline V gene, CDR1 is ENHRY and CDR2 is SYGVKD. Deletions cut 5 bases from V and 4 bases from J, with 7 bases between. This CDR3 is 12 amino acids long. CDR3 residues: CAISPGADTQYF. The CDR3 DNA follows: TGTGCCATCAGTCCGGGGGCAGATACGCAGTATTTT.

CDR3 protein: CASSFTNRGFNEKLFF. CDR3 sequence (DNA): TGTGCCAGCAGCTTCACAAACAGGGGCTTTAATGAAAAACTGTTTTTT. This sequence joins TRBV3-1 (or the pseudogene TRBV3-2) and TRBJ1-4, with TRBD1 matching over 7 bases. CDR1 and CDR2 from the germline V gene are LGHDT and YNNKEL (reference sequence). The J segment lost 4 bases and the V segment lost 5 bases, leaving 10 bases of the junction unmatched. The CDR3 extends over 16 amino acids.

This clone was detected only a few times. The CDR3 sequence is CSASPLQGSKQYF. CDR3 bases: TGCAGTGCTAGTCCACTCCAGGGTTCAAAGCAGTACTTC. The V call is TRBV20-1, the J call TRBJ2-7, with TRBD1 as a possible D gene (5 bases). Germline values: CDR1 DFQATT, CDR2 SNEGSKA (reference sequence). The CDR3 is 13 amino acids. Trimming cost V 3 bases and J 8 bases, with 17 bases left between them.

Written as DNA, the CDR3 is TGTGCCAGCAGCCCCGGACTAGCCTCCGGGGAGCTGTTTTTT. The encoded protein is CASSPGLASGELFF. The rearrangement uses TRBV7-3 and TRBJ2-2; TRBD2 aligns across 8 bases. This CDR3 comprises 14 residues. V was pared by 5 bases and J by 6 bases, with 5 bases of the junction left unmatched. Germline loops: CDR1 SGHTA, CDR2 FQGTGA.

This chain joins TRBV29-1 and TRBJ1-1; D call uncertain. V lost 4 bases, J lost 0 bases, and 9 bases lay in between. The CDR3 extends over 13 amino acids. Germline lookup yields CDR1 SQVTM and CDR2 ANQGSEA. The CDR3 sequence is CSVAVGVNTEAFF. In DNA, the CDR3 is TGCAGCGTTGCCGTCGGAGTGAACACTGAAGCTTTCTTT.

This clone has more than one count but fewer than ten. The chain is built from TRBV7-3 and TRBJ1-6; D might be TRBD1 (6 bases). Deletions cut 5 bases from V and 8 bases from J, with 16 bases between. There are 15 residues in the CDR3. The V gene's germline CDR1 is SGHTA and CDR2 FQGTGA. The CDR3 nucleotides read TGTGCCAGCAGCCAGGGGTCTTTATCAGATTCACCCCTCCACTTT. Translating gives CASSQGSLSDSPLHF.

The chain recombines TRBV2 with TRBJ2-1; 10 nucleotides line up with TRBD2. The CDR3 covers 14 residues. Unmatched junction bases numbered 6, after V lost 5 bases and J lost 8 bases. The germline CDR1 and CDR2 sequences are SNHLY and FYNNEI. Here the CDR3 DNA reads TGTGCCAGCAGTTGGGCTAGCGGGGGAGATGAGCAGTTCTTC. Translated: CASSWASGGDEQFF.

This clone was counted once. The chain joins TRBV6-5 to TRBJ1-2, with TRBD1 matching 8 bases. With 6 bases clipped from V and 5 bases from J, the junction kept 11 bases outside the gene matches. CDR3 length: 15 residues. Per the germline V gene, CDR1 is MNHEY and CDR2 is SVGAGI. The CDR3 loop is CASSRPGTGLYGYTF. The DNA for the CDR3 is TGTGCCAGCAGCCGTCCCGGGACAGGATTGTATGGCTACACCTTC.

The genes are TRBV2 and TRBJ1-1; 10 bases match TRBD1. The CDR3 length is 15 residues. Germline CDR1 is SNHLY and CDR2 is FYNNEI. V gave up 7 bases and J gave up 0 bases; unmatched junction bases: 5. CDR3 loop: CASTTGGVVNTEAFF. DNA for the CDR3: TGTGCCAGCACGACAGGGGGCGTTGTGAACACTGAAGCTTTCTTT.

The V call is TRBV6-2 or TRBV6-3, the J call TRBJ1-6, with D hard to call. The germline V gene has CDR1 MNHEY and CDR2 SVGEGT. V was trimmed by 2 bases and J by 16 bases, leaving 12 bases between them. This CDR3 contains 12 residues. CDR3 nucleotides: TGTGCCAGCAGTTACAAACTTATCAAGCTCCACTTT. It is translated as CASSYKLIKLHF.

This chain uses TRBV27 with TRBJ2-3, with D tentatively TRBD2 (5 bases). The germline V gene has CDR1 MNHEY and CDR2 SMNVEV (reference sequence). The V end lost 5 bases, the J end lost 5 bases, and 8 bases lay between the germline ends. CDR3 length equals 12 residues. The CDR3 sequence: CASSTGIDTQYF. The CDR3 DNA sequence: TGTGCCAGCAGTACCGGGATAGATACGCAGTATTTT.

This chain connects TRBV6-2 or TRBV6-3 to TRBJ2-7; TRBD2 matches at 8 bases. Looked up from germline, CDR1 is MNHEY and CDR2 is SVGEGT. The CDR3 spans 15 residues. Trimming cost V 7 bases and J 2 bases; bases outside gene matches: 10. In nucleotides, the CDR3 is TGTGCCAGCATCCCGAGCGGGGGCGGAACCTACGAGCAGTACTTC. It yields the protein CASIPSGGGTYEQYF.

This chain links TRBV2 with TRBJ2-3; 7 positions agree with TRBD2. The CDR3 spans 15 residues. Per the germline V gene, CDR1 is SNHLY and CDR2 is FYNNEI. Trimming at V came to 11 bases and at J to 2 bases, leaving 13 bases not matched to a gene. CDR3 nucleotide sequence: TGTGCCGGGAAAAGAGCGGGGTGGACCACAGATACGCAGTATTTT. Amino acid sequence: CAGKRAGWTTDTQYF.